This T cell receptor beta chain was captured in a study of T cell repertoires in cytomegalovirus infection. For the study at large: Recently identified HLA-C-restricted CMV epitopes were used, and well-studied HLA-B-restricted CMV epitopes were used as well. Public TCR beta signatures were indicative of both CMV infection and a matching HLA type.

This clonotype was detected many times. Its target is unknown. MiXCR was run by TCRdb on the reads, yielding one entry per CDR3 protein. The sample records around 900,000 distinct CDR3 sequences, 25% to 40% being singletons. Germline V lookup: CDR1 SEHNR, CDR2 FQNEAQ (reference sequence). The CDR3 is 12 amino acids. Deletions cut 3 bases from V and 6 bases from J, with 7 bases between. Study results and caveats: In two of eight donors, the top clonotype was HLA-C-restricted CMV-specific.

This specimen consisted of cultured CD8+ T cells from PBMCs, obtained from culture after CMV antigen stimulation. The chain combines TRBV7-9 with TRBJ2-3; no clear D. The receptor comes from a human donor in good health (CMV status not recorded). Some clones in this sample may be carry-over from other donors' samples. In DNA form, the CDR3 reads TGTGCCAGCAGCTTGCCTTCGGATACGCAGTATTTT. This codes for CASSLPSDTQYF.